Below are 22 T cell receptor beta chains sequenced from a single sample in a study of vaccination and CD4 T cells after COVID-19. Once obtained from cultured CD4+ T cells, the DNA was sequenced using the Oncomine TCR Beta short-read assay. TCRdb fed the PCR reads into MiXCR, producing one record per CDR3 protein. The sample shows about 15,000 distinct CDR3 sequences, around 53% of them seen only once. Treatment of the sample: approximately nine-day PBMC culture with coronavirus spike peptide pools or control peptides (ViraFEST assay). Antigens of these TCRs are unknown. Sample: CD4+ T cells from blood, cultured in vitro. The receptors derive from a human donor who had recovered from COVID-19.

This clonotype occurred a few times. The chain uses TRBV7-2 and TRBJ1-2, with D uncertain. The germline gives CDR1 SGHTA, CDR2 FQGNSA. The CDR3 has 13 amino acids. CDR3 nucleotides: TGTCTTACCGGGCAAGGGTTAGGGTATGGCTACACCTTC. It yields the protein CLTGQGLGYGYTF.

This clonotype appeared a few times. The chain combines TRBV7-9 with TRBJ1-1; TRBD1 matches 9 bases. There are 14 residues in the CDR3. V trimming: 3 bases; J trimming: 6 bases; junction bases outside the gene matches: 5. Per germline, CDR1 SEHNR and CDR2 FQNEAQ (reference sequence). The CDR3 DNA reads TGTGCCAGCAGCTTCTACAGGGGGCACGCTGAAGCTTTCTTT. Its translation is CASSFYRGHAEAFF.

As regards this clonotype: Mismatch with germline at one junction end may stem from a read error. The chain links TRBV5-1 to TRBJ1-5; D perhaps matches TRBD1 (6 bases). This CDR3 is built from 15 residues. Per germline, CDR1 SGHRS and CDR2 YFSETQ. Here the CDR3 reads CASSLWGPEGEPQHF. DNA for the CDR3: TGCGCCAGTAGCTTGTGGGGGCCCGAAGGTGAGCCCCAGCATTTT.

The chain's CDR3 is CASSPERGTSFF. Here the CDR3 DNA reads TGTGCCAGCAGCCCCGAGCGAGGGACTTCGTTCTTC. The chain is built from TRBV5-6 and TRBJ2-1; TRBD2 might be the D (6 bases). Germline V CDR1 and CDR2: SGHDT, YYEEEE. The CDR3 consists of 12 residues. Trimming stripped 4 bases from V and 15 bases from J, with 17 bases between.

Regarding this clonotype: The junction does not match germline at one end; this may be a read error. The genes are TRBV7-9 and TRBJ1-2; possibly TRBD1 for D (6 bases). This CDR3 contains 15 residues. CDR1 is SEHNR, CDR2 FQNEAQ, per germline (reference sequence). CDR3 loop: CASSLELTGVYGYTF. Written as DNA, the CDR3 is TGCGCCAGCAGCTTGGAACTGACAGGTGTTTATGGCTACACCTTC.

This sequence joins TRBV6-1 and TRBJ2-7; 8 bases align to TRBD1. The J segment lost 0 bases and the V segment lost 7 bases, leaving 2 bases of the junction unmatched. Germline V gives CDR1 MNHNS, CDR2 SASEGT. The CDR3 sequence is 13 residues long. CDR3 sequence: CASTDRDSYEQYF. The CDR3 coding sequence is TGTGCCAGCACGGACAGGGACTCCTACGAGCAGTACTTC.

This clonotype has only a few counts. For the CDR3, the DNA is TGTGCCAGCAGTTATACCCCCCGGACAGGGGGCTTGATCACTGAAGCTTTCTTT. Amino acids: CASSYTPRTGGLITEAFF. The chain recombines TRBV6-5 with TRBJ1-1; 11 nucleotides line up with TRBD1. The V and J ends lost 3 bases and 4 bases, in that order; junction bases with no gene match: 13. Germline CDR1 reads MNHEY; CDR2 reads SVGAGI. CDR3 length: 18 residues.

V usage is TRBV6-5 and J usage is TRBJ2-1, with a possible D match to TRBD1 (6 bases). The V end lost 4 bases, the J end lost 6 bases, and 19 bases lay between the germline ends. CDR1 and CDR2 from the germline V gene are MNHEY and SVGAGI. The CDR3 spans 16 residues. The CDR3 protein is CASSSGQQGVGNEQFF. In DNA, the CDR3 is TGTGCCAGCAGTTCGGGACAACAGGGAGTGGGCAATGAGCAGTTCTTC.

The J gene is TRBJ1-2, the V gene TRBV2, with 7 bases lining up with TRBD1. The CDR3 contains 14 residues. V shed 2 bases and J 4 bases; nucleotides not matched to a gene: 4. Germline CDR1 is SNHLY and CDR2 is FYNNEI. This chain's CDR3 is CASSEPRQGYGYTF. The CDR3 nucleotides read TGTGCCAGCAGTGAACCCCGACAGGGCTATGGCTACACCTTC.

The chain carries TRBV27 and TRBJ1-2, with D possibly being TRBD1 (6 bases). Germline V gene lookup returns CDR1 MNHEY and CDR2 SMNVEV (reference sequence). V gave up 6 bases and J gave up 8 bases, with 19 bases separating them. The CDR3 consists of 14 residues. This CDR3 is CASRQGQSNGGYTF. The CDR3 nucleotides read TGTGCCAGCAGACAGGGACAATCGAACGGCGGCTACACCTTC.

The chain employs TRBV7-9 and TRBJ1-1; D ambiguous. The germline CDR1 and CDR2 sequences are SEHNR and FQNEAQ (reference sequence). V shed 6 bases and J shed 9 bases, with 11 bases lying between them. CDR3 size: 11 residues. The CDR3 sequence is CASRYPPKAFF. Written as DNA, the CDR3 is TGTGCCAGCAGGTACCCCCCTAAAGCTTTCTTT.

This chain connects TRBV5-1 to TRBJ1-2; 8 positions agree with TRBD1. The CDR3 spans 12 residues. Germline V gene lookup returns CDR1 SGHRS and CDR2 YFSETQ. V gave up 4 bases and J gave up 6 bases; unmatched junction bases: 2. The CDR3 spells CASSGQGNGYTF. The CDR3 DNA sequence: TGCGCCAGCAGCGGACAGGGCAATGGCTACACCTTC.

A few counts support this clonotype. This chain uses TRBV19 with TRBJ1-2; TRBD1 matches 7 bases. The germline V gene has CDR1 LNHDA and CDR2 SQIVND (reference sequence). After removal of 5 bases from V and 7 bases from J, the junction contained 10 bases not matched to a gene. The CDR3 contains 14 residues. The CDR3, as DNA: TGTGCCAGTAGTTACAACAGGGGCGTAGGTGGCTACACCTTC. It specifies CASSYNRGVGGYTF. Filled out from reference TRBV19 and TRBJ1-2, the complete variable domain reads DGGITQSPKYLFRKEGQNVTLSCEQNLNHDAMYWYRQDPGQGLRLIYYSQIVNDFQKGDIAEGYSVSREKKESFPLTVTSAQKNPTAFYLCASSYNRGVGGYTFGSGTRLTVV.

The CDR3 reads CASSSDRGSGELFF. The CDR3 bases are TGTGCCAGCAGTTCGGACAGGGGGTCCGGGGAGCTGTTTTTT. This sequence joins TRBV6-5 and TRBJ2-2; TRBD1 agrees at 10 bases. Germline trimming cut 4 bases from V and 6 bases from J; bases unmatched to any gene: 2. Germline-derived CDR1 and CDR2 are MNHEY and SVGAGI. The CDR3 runs to 14 residues.

The chain uses TRBV2 and TRBJ2-7, with D maybe TRBD2 (6 bases). Germline CDR1 SNHLY, CDR2 FYNNEI. Trimming removed 8 bases at V and 0 bases at J, with 14 bases between. The CDR3 runs to 14 residues. CDR3 coding DNA: TGTGCCAGCTGGCGGGACGTAAGCTCCTACGAGCAGTACTTC. Translated: CASWRDVSSYEQYF.

The chain has TRBV20-1 and TRBJ2-6; D uncertain. CDR3 length: 15 amino acids. Trimming removed 3 bases at V and 0 bases at J, with 9 bases between. Germline lookup yields CDR1 DFQATT and CDR2 SNEGSKA (reference sequence). DNA of the CDR3: TGCAGTGCTAGGGACCCCCGCTCTGGGGCCAACGTCCTGACTTTC. Translating it yields CSARDPRSGANVLTF.

The chain uses TRBV5-4 and TRBJ2-5; 7 bases agree with TRBD2. Losses at the gene ends were 7 bases for V and 5 bases for J; bases not matched to a gene: 5. The CDR3 is 12 residues long. Germline V gene sequence: CDR1 SGHNT, CDR2 YYREEE (reference sequence). The CDR3 DNA reads as TGTGCCAGCCAAGCGGGGAGCGAGACCCAGTACTTC. Amino acids: CASQAGSETQYF.

This chain uses TRBV19 with TRBJ1-1; D might be TRBD1 (6 bases). Germline CDR1 reads LNHDA; CDR2 reads SQIVND (reference sequence). The CDR3 length is 15 residues. V gave up 7 bases and J gave up 2 bases, with 17 bases separating them. Here the CDR3 reads CASTALQGRNTEAFF. CDR3 DNA: TGTGCCAGTACCGCACTTCAGGGGCGAAACACTGAAGCTTTCTTT. Full variable domain (remainder filled in from reference TRBV19 and TRBJ1-1): DGGITQSPKYLFRKEGQNVTLSCEQNLNHDAMYWYRQDPGQGLRLIYYSQIVNDFQKGDIAEGYSVSREKKESFPLTVTSAQKNPTAFYLCASTALQGRNTEAFFGQGTRLTVV.

This clonotype has just a few counts. V gene TRBV20-1 combines with J gene TRBJ2-1, with 10 positions matching TRBD2. Germline CDR1 DFQATT, CDR2 SNEGSKA (reference sequence). The CDR3 sequence is 16 residues long. The V and J ends lost 0 bases and 2 bases, in that order; junction bases with no gene match: 4. This chain's CDR3 is CSARDPGTSAYNEQFF. DNA of the CDR3: TGCAGTGCTAGAGATCCCGGGACTAGCGCCTACAATGAGCAGTTCTTC.

This clonotype was recorded a few times. The chain joins TRBV11-2 to TRBJ2-3; D is unclear. Per the germline V gene, CDR1 is SGHAT and CDR2 is FQNNGV. This CDR3 region has 13 residues. Trimming took off 5 bases at V and 4 bases at J, with 10 bases between the two ends. The CDR3 sequence: CASSRNAPDTQYF. The CDR3 nucleotides read TGTGCCAGCAGCAGAAACGCGCCAGATACGCAGTATTTT.

The chain has TRBV7-2 and TRBJ2-6; D is uncertain. The CDR3 covers 13 residues. Germline assignment: CDR1 SGHTA and CDR2 FQGNSA. The V end lost 5 bases, the J end lost 12 bases, and 14 bases lay between the germline ends. As DNA, the CDR3 is TGTGCCAGCAGCCCGACAACGAACACCGTCCTGACTTTC. It yields the protein CASSPTTNTVLTF.

By share, this clonotype counts as medium-sized (0.01 to 0.1%). V is TRBV5-6 and J is TRBJ2-2, with D hard to call. The CDR3 length is 12 residues. V was shortened by 3 bases and J by 3 bases, with 3 bases between the two germline ends. Germline CDR1 reads SGHDT; CDR2 reads YYEEEE. CDR3 nucleotide sequence: TGTGCCAGCAGCTGGGACACCGGGGAGCTGTTTTTT. It encodes CASSWDTGELFF. Full variable domain (remainder filled in from reference TRBV5-6 and TRBJ2-2): DAGVTQSPTHLIKTRGQQVTLRCSPKSGHDTVSWYQQALGQGPQFIFQYYEEEERQRGNFPDRFSGHQFPNYSSELNVNALLLGDSALYLCASSWDTGELFFGEGSRLTVL.